Given below is one T cell receptor beta chain in context. The data derive from a study of monozygotic twins with inflammatory bowel disease. A template switching step added UMIs, each with a 6-nucleotide sample barcode. TCRdb re-called the 5' RACE reads, yielding one record per CDR3 amino acid sequence without DNA. Across over 150,000 distinct CDR3 sequences, the top ten clones capture roughly 2.3% of the sample. Looked up from germline, CDR1 is LNHNV and CDR2 is YYDKDF (reference sequence). The CDR3 covers 13 residues. Investigators extracted total RNA from whole blood and did not sort T cells. The clonotype was recovered from a human donor with ulcerative colitis or Crohn's disease, or a healthy co-twin of an affected twin (not recorded which). Sequenced: blood. The chain uses TRBV15 and TRBJ2-3; TCRdb reports TRBD2, a call that lacks DNA to check it against. CDR3: CATGSGGTDTQYF.